The table lists the clone carrying this T cell receptor (beta chain) with many counts. The antigen is undetermined. Unique molecular identifiers were used in preparing the TCRbeta library. TCRdb passed the PCR reads through MiXCR, listing each CDR3 protein once. The sample holds about 6,200 distinct CDR3 sequences; 14% to 15% are singletons and the top ten take 6%. These data originate in a study of T-cell reconstitution after alpha-beta-depleted transplantation in children. Broader study findings: T-cell counts and diversity at one year following transplant were attributed mainly to newly produced T cells.

CDR1 and CDR2 from the germline V gene are SEHNR and FQNEAQ (reference sequence). V shed 5 bases and J shed 6 bases, with 13 bases lying between them. The CDR3 sequence is 14 residues long. The material sequenced was PBMCs, taken before TCRalphabeta/CD19-depleted stem cell transplant. This receptor was identified in a boy aged 5-17 years with acute lymphoblastic leukemia, due to receive a stem cell transplant. This rearrangement joins TRBV7-9 to TRBJ1-4, with a weak D call TRBD1 (5 bases). The CDR3 sequence: CASSTGTPYEKLFF. The CDR3 DNA sequence: TGTGCCAGCAGCACCGGGACCCCCTATGAAAAACTGTTTTTT. The full variable domain, its missing parts supplied by reference TRBV7-9 and TRBJ1-4, is DTGVSQNPRHKITKRGQNVTFRCDPISEHNRLYWYRQTLGQGPEFLTYFQNEAQLEKSRLLSDRFSAERPKGSFSTLEIQRTEQGDSAMYLCASSTGTPYEKLFFGSGTQLSVL.